This T cell receptor beta chain was observed in a study of spatial heterogeneity in lung cancer. Study summary: Unique TCR and UMI combinations averaged more than ten appearances each in raw reads.

This clonotype occurred many times. Antigen: not known. The library protocol tagged each TCR cDNA with a unique molecular identifier. Using its own MiXCR run on the 5' RACE reads, TCRdb lists one record per CDR3 protein. The data show 10,000 or so distinct CDR3 sequences, 5% to 6.5% seen once. Findings and limits, study-wide: Blood contained ubiquitous expanded tumor TCRs more at resection than at follow-up.

Specified time point: sample taken at primary tumor resection. Sequencing of whole RNA from tumor, nontumor lung or frozen PBMC involved no sorting. Trimming pared 4 bases from V and 0 bases from J, leaving 22 bases between. This CDR3 comprises 19 residues. Germline-derived CDR1 and CDR2 are SGHTA and FQGTGA. This receptor was obtained from a male donor with early-stage non-small cell lung cancer. The V and J genes are TRBV7-3 and TRBJ2-1; tentative D call: TRBD1 (6 bases). Sequencing was performed on PBMCs, taken at surgery. The CDR3 DNA is TGTGCCAGCAGCTCCACAGGGCCTCCCCCAACTAGCTCCTACAATGAGCAGTTCTTC. Translated: CASSSTGPPPTSSYNEQFF.